The clone carrying this T cell receptor (beta chain) was detected only once. Profiled with immunoSEQ multiplex PCR; TCRdb holds only in-frame clones, not every one. The sample lists around 24,000 clones; roughly nine tenths were seen once. The sample comes from a study of T cell changes during pregnancy in multiple sclerosis. Source: CD8+ T cells from peripheral blood mononuclear cells, taken in the first trimester of pregnancy. The clonotype comes from a female donor in good health, enrolled as a control in a pregnancy study.

The CDR3 here is CASSQPGQESYEQYF. The CDR3 DNA follows: TGCGCCAGCAGCCAACCGGGACAGGAATCCTACGAGCAGTACTTC. This chain links TRBV4-1 with TRBJ2-7; TRBD1 matches at 8 bases. This CDR3 spans 15 amino acids. Germline assignment: CDR1 MGHRA and CDR2 YSYEKL. Losses at the gene ends were 2 bases for V and 1 base for J; bases not matched to a gene: 4.